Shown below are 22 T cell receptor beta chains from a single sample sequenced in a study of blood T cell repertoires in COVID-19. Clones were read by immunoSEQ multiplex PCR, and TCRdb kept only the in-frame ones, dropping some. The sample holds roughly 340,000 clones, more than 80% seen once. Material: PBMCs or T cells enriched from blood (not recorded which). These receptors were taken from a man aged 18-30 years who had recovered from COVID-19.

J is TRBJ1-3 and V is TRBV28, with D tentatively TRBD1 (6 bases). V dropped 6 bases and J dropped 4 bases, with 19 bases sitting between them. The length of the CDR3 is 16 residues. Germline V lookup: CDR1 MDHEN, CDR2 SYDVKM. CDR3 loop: CASSSLNRDGGNTIYF. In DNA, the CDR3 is TGTGCCAGCAGCTCCCTCAACAGGGACGGGGGAAACACCATATATTTT.

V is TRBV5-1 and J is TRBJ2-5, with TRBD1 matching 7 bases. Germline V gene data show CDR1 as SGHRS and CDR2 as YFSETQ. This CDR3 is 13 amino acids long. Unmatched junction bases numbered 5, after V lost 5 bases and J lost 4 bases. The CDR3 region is CASRGTVTETQYF. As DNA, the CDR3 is TGCGCCAGCAGAGGGACAGTTACAGAGACCCAGTACTTC.

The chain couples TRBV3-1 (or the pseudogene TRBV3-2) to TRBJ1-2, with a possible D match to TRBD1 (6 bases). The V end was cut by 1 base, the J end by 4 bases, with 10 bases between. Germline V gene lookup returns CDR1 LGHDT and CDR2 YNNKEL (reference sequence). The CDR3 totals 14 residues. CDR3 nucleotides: TGTGCCAGCAGCCAAGCCCAGGGGAGCTATGGCTACACCTTC. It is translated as CASSQAQGSYGYTF.

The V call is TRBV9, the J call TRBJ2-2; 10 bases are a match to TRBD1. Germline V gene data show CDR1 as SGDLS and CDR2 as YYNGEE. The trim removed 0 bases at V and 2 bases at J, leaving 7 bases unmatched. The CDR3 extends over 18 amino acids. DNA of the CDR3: TGTGCCAGCAGCGTAGCCCCGGGACAGGGGAGTAACACCGGGGAGCTGTTTTTT. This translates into CASSVAPGQGSNTGELFF. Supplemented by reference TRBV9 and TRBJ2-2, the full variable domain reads DSGVTQTPKHLITATGQRVTLRCSPRSGDLSVYWYQQSLDQGLQFLIQYYNGEERAKGNILERFSAQQFPDLHSELNLSSLELGDSALYFCASSVAPGQGSNTGELFFGEGSRLTVL.

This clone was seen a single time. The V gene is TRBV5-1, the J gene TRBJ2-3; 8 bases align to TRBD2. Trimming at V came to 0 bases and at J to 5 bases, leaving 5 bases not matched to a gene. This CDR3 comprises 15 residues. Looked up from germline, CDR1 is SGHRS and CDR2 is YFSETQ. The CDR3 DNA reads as TGCGCCAGCAGCTTGGGTGTCACTAGCGGAGATACGCAGTATTTT. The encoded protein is CASSLGVTSGDTQYF.

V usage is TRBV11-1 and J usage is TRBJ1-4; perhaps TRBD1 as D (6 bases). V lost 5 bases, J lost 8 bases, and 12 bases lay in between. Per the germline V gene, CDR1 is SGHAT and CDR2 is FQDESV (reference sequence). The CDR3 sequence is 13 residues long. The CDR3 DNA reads TGTGCCAGCAGCCCCGGACAGCAAGAAAAACTGTTTTTT. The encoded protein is CASSPGQQEKLFF.

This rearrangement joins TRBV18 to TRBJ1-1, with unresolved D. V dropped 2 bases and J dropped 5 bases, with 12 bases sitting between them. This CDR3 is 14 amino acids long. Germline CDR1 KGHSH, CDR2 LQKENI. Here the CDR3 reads CASSPEVRETEAFF. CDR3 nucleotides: TGTGCCAGCTCACCAGAGGTCCGGGAGACTGAAGCTTTCTTT.

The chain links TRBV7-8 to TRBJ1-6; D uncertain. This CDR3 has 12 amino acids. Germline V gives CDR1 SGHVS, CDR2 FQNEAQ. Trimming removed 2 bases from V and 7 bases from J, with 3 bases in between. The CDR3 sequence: CASSLLNSPLHF. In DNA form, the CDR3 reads TGTGCCAGCAGCTTACTGAATTCACCCCTCCACTTT. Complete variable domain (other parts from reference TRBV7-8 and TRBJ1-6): GAGVSQSPRYKVAKRGQDVALRCDPISGHVSLFWYQQALGQGPEFLTYFQNEAQLDKSGLPSDRFFAERPEGSVSTLKIQRTQQEDSAVYLCASSLLNSPLHFGNGTRLTVT.

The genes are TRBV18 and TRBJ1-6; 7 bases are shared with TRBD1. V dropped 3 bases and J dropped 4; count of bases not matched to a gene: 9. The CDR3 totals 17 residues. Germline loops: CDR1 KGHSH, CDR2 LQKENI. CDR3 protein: CASSPRTGVSYNSPLHF. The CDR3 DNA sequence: TGTGCCAGCTCACCCCGAACAGGGGTCTCGTATAATTCACCCCTCCACTTT.

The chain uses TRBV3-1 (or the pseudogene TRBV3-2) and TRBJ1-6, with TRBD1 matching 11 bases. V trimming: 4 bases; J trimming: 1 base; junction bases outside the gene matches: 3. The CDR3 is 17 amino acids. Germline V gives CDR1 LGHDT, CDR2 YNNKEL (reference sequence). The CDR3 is CASSPRDRGSYNSPLHF. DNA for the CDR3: TGTGCCAGCAGCCCCCGGGACAGGGGGTCCTATAATTCACCCCTCCACTTT.

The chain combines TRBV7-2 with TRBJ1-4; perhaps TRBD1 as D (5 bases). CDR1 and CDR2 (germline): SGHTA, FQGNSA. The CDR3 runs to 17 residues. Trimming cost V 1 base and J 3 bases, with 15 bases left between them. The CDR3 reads CASSLGPGIRANEKLFF. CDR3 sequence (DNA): TGTGCCAGCAGCTTAGGGCCAGGGATAAGAGCTAATGAAAAACTGTTTTTT.

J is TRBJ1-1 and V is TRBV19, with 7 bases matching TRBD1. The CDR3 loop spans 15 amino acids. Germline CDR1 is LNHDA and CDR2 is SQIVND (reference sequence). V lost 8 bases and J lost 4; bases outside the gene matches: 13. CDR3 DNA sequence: TGTGCCAGTTGCCCGACCAACAGGGGAGGCACTGAAGCTTTCTTT. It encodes CASCPTNRGGTEAFF.

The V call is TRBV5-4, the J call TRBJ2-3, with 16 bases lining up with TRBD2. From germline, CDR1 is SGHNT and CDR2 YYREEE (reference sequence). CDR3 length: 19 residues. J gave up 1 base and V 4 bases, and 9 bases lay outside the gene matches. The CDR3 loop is CASSPTGTSGREGTDTQYF. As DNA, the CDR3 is TGTGCCAGCAGCCCCACCGGGACTAGCGGGAGGGAGGGCACAGATACGCAGTATTTT.

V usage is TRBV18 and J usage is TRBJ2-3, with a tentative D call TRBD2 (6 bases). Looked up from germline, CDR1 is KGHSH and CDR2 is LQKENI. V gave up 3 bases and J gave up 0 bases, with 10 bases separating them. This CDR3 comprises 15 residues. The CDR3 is CASSPREASTDTQYF. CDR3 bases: TGTGCCAGCTCACCGAGGGAGGCGAGCACAGATACGCAGTATTTT.

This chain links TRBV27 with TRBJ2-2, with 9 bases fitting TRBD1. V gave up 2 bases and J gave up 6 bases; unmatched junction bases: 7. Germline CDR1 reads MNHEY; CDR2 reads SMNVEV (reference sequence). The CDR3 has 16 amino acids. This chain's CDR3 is CASSLRGQGISGELFF. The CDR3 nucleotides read TGTGCCAGCAGTTTAAGGGGACAGGGAATTTCCGGGGAGCTGTTTTTT.

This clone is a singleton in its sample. This CDR3 is CASSLSRTGGNEQFF. The CDR3 DNA reads as TGTGCCAGCAGTTTATCCCGGACAGGGGGTAATGAGCAGTTCTTC. The chain is built from TRBV28 and TRBJ2-1; TRBD1 matches at 10 bases. This CDR3 is built from 15 residues. Losses at the gene ends were 1 base for V and 7 bases for J; bases not matched to a gene: 4. Germline-derived CDR1 and CDR2 are MDHEN and SYDVKM.

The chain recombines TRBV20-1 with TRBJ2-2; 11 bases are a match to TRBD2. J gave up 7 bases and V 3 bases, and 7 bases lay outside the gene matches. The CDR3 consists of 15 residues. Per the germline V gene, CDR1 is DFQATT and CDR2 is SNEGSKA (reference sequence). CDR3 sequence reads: CSASTTSGGHGELFF. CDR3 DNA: TGCAGTGCTAGTACTACTAGCGGGGGCCACGGGGAGCTGTTTTTT.

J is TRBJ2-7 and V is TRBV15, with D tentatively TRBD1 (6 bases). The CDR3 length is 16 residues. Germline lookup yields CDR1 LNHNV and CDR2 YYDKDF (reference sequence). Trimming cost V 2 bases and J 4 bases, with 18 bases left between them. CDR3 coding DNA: TGTGCCACCAGCAGAACCATTTCCGGGACACCTTACGAGCAGTACTTC. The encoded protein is CATSRTISGTPYEQYF.

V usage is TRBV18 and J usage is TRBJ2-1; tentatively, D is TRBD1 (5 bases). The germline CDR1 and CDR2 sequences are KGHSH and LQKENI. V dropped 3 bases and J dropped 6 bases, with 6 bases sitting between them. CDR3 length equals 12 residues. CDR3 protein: CASSPDTNEQFF. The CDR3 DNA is TGTGCCAGCTCACCGGACACCAATGAGCAGTTCTTC. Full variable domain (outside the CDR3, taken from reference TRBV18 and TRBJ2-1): NAGVMQNPRHLVRRRGQEARLRCSPMKGHSHVYWYRQLPEEGLKFMVYLQKENIIDESGMPKERFSAEFPKEGPSILRIQQVVRGDSAAYFCASSPDTNEQFFGPGTRLTVL.

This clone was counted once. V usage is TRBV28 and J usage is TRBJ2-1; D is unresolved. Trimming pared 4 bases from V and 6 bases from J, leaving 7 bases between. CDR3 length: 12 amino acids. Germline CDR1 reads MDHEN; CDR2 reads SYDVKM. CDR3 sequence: CASSWAANEQFF. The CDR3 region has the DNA TGTGCCAGCAGTTGGGCCGCCAATGAGCAGTTCTTC. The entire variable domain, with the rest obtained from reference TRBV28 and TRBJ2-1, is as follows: DVKVTQSSRYLVKRTGEKVFLECVQDMDHENMFWYRQDPGLGLRLIYFSYDVKMKEKGDIPEGYSVSREKKERFSLILESASTNQTSMYLCASSWAANEQFFGPGTRLTVL.

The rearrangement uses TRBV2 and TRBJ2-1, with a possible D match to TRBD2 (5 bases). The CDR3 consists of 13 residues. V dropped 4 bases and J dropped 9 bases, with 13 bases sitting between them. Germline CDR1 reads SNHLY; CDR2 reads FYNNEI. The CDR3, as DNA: TGTGCCAGCAGTGTAGACCCCGGGGTTGAGCAGTTCTTC. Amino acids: CASSVDPGVEQFF.

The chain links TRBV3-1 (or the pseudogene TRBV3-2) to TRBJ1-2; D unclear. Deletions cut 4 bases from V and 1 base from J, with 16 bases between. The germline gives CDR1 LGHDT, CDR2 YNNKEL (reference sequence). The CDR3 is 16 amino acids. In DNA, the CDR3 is TGTGCCAGCAGCCCGCAGTTTGAGGAATTTAACTATGGCTACACCTTC. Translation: CASSPQFEEFNYGYTF.